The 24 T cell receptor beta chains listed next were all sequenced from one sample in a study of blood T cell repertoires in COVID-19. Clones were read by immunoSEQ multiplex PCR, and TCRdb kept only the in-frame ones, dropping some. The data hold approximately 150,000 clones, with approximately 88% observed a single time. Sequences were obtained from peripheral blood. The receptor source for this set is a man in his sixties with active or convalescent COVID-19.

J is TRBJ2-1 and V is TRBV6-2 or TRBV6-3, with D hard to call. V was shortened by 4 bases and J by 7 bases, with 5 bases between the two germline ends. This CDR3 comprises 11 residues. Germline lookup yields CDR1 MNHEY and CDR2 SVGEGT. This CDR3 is CASSFRNEQFF. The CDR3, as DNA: TGTGCCAGCAGTTTCAGAAATGAGCAGTTCTTC.

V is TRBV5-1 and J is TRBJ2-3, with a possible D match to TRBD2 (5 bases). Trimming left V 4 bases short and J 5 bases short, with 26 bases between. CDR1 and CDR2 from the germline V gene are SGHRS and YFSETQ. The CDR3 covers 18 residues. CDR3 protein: CASSPKDWLLTSGDTQYF. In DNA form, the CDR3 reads TGCGCCAGCAGCCCAAAGGATTGGTTGTTGACGAGCGGAGATACGCAGTATTTT.

Written as DNA, the CDR3 is TGTGCCACCAGTGACCCAGGAGAGGGACTAGTCAATGAGCAGTTCTTC. As protein: CATSDPGEGLVNEQFF. The rearrangement joins TRBV24-1 to TRBJ2-1, with TRBD2 matching 8 bases. Trimming took 4 bases from V and 6 from J; bases not matched to a gene: 10. CDR3 size: 16 residues. Germline V gene sequence: CDR1 KGHDR, CDR2 SFDVKD.

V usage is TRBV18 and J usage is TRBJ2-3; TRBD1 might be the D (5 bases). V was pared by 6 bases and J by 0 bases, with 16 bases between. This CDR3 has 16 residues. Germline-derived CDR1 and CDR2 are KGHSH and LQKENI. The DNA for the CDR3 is TGTGCCAGCTCCCTCCACGACAGAGCTAGCACAGATACGCAGTATTTT. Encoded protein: CASSLHDRASTDTQYF.

The CDR3 protein is CASSLSSGSHEQYF. CDR3 bases: TGCGCCAGCAGCTTGTCTAGCGGGAGCCACGAGCAGTACTTC. The rearrangement links TRBV5-1 to TRBJ2-7; 10 nucleotides agree with TRBD2. The V and J ends lost 1 base and 5 bases, in that order; junction bases with no gene match: 3. Germline assignment: CDR1 SGHRS and CDR2 YFSETQ. The CDR3 sequence is 14 residues long.

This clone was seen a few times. CDR3 region: CASSYLTQPEQFF. The DNA of the CDR3 is TGTGCCAGCAGTTACTTGACACAGCCTGAGCAGTTCTTC. V is TRBV6-2 or TRBV6-3 and J is TRBJ2-1; D is undetermined. The CDR3 runs 13 residues. V was pared by 1 base and J by 9 bases, with 10 bases between. The V gene's germline CDR1 is MNHEY and CDR2 SVGEGT.

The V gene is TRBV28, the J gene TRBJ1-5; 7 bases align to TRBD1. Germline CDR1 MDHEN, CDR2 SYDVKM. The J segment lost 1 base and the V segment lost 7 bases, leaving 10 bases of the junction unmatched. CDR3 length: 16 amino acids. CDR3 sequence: CASILVGGHSNQPQHF. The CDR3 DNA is TGTGCCAGCATCTTAGTAGGGGGCCACAGCAATCAGCCCCAGCATTTT.

The CDR3 nucleotides are TGCAGTGCTAGTAAGGGGGTGGTGTATCAGCCCCAGCATTTT. Translation gives CSASKGVVYQPQHF. The chain recombines TRBV20-1 with TRBJ1-5; D is possibly TRBD1 (6 bases). Germline V lookup: CDR1 DFQATT, CDR2 SNEGSKA (reference sequence). Between the trimmed V and J ends, which lost 3 bases and 5 bases, there was a span of 14 bases. The CDR3 runs to 14 residues.

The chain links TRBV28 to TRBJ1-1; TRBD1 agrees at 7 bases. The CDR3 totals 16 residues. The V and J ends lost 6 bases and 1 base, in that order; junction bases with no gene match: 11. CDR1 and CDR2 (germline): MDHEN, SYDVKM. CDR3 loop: CASRSTRQGWNTEAFF. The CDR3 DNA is TGTGCCAGCAGGTCCACCCGACAGGGTTGGAACACTGAAGCTTTCTTT.

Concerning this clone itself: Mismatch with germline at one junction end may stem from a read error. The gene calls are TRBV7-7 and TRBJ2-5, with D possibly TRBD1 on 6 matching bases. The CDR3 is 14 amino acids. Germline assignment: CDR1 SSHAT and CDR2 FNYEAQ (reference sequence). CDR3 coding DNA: TGTGCTAGCAGCCGTACAGGGCGCCAAGAGACCCAGTACTTC. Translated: CASSRTGRQETQYF.

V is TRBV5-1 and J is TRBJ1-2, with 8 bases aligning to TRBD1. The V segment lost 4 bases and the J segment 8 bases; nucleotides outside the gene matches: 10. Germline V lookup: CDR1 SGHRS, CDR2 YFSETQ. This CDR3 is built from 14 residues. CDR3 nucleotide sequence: TGCGCCAGCAGCCAGCGGTCGACAGGGGACGGCTACACCTTC. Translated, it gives CASSQRSTGDGYTF.

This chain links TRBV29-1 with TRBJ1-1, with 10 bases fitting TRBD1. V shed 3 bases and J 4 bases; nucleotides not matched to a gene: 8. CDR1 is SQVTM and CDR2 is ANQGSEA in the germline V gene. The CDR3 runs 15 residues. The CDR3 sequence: CSVEVGQGNPTEAFF. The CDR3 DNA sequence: TGCAGCGTTGAGGTGGGACAGGGGAACCCCACTGAAGCTTTCTTT.

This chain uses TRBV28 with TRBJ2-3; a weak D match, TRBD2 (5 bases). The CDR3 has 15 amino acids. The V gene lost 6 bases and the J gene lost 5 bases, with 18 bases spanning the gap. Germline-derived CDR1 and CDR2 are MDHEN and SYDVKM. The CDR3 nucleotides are TGTGCCAGCAGACTAGGAGCAGGCTCAAGAGATACGCAGTATTTT. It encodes CASRLGAGSRDTQYF.

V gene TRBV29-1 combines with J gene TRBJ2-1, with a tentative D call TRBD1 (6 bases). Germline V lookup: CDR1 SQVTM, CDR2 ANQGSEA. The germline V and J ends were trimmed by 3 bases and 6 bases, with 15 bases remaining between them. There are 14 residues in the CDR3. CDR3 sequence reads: CSVERQGLTNEQFF. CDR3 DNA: TGCAGCGTTGAGCGGCAGGGGTTAACCAATGAGCAGTTCTTC.

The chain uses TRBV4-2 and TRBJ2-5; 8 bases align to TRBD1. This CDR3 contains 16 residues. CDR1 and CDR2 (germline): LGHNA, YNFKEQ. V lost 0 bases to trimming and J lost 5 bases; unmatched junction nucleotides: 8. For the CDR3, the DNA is TGTGCCAGCAGCCAAGAGTGGGACAGGCGTCGGGAGACCCAGTACTTC. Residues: CASSQEWDRRRETQYF.

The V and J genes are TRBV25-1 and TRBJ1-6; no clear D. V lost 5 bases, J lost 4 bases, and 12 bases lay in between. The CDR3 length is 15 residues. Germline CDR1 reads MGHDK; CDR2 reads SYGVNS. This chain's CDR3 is CASSFSTGYNSPLHF. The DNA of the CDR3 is TGTGCCAGCAGTTTCTCAACGGGTTATAATTCACCCCTCCACTTT. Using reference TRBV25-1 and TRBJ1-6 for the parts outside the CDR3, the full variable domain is EADIYQTPRYLVIGTGKKITLECSQTMGHDKMYWYQQDPGMELHLIHYSYGVNSTEKGDLSSESTVSRIRTEHFPLTLESARPSHTSQYLCASSFSTGYNSPLHFGNGTRLTVT.

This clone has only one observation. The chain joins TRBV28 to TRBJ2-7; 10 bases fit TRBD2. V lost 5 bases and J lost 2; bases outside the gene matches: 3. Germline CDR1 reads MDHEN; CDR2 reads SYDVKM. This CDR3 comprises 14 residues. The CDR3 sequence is CASSPAGGPYEQYF. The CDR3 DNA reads TGTGCCAGCAGTCCAGCGGGAGGGCCCTACGAGCAGTACTTC.

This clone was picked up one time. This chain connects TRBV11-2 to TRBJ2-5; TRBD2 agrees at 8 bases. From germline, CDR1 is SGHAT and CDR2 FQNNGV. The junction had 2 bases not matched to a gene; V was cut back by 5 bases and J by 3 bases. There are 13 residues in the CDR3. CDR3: CASSRGGEETQYF. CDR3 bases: TGTGCCAGCAGCCGGGGGGGGGAAGAGACCCAGTACTTC.

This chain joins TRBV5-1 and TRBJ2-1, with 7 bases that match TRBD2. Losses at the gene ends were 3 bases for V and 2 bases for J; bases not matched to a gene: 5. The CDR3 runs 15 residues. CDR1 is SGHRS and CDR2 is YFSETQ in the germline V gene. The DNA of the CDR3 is TGCGCCAGCAGCTCGGGCGGGAGCGCCTACAATGAGCAGTTCTTC. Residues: CASSSGGSAYNEQFF.

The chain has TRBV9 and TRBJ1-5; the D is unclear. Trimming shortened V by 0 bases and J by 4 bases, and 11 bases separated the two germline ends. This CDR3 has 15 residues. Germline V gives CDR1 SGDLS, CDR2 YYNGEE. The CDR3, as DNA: TGTGCCAGCAGCGTAGGAGGAAGGACTAATCAGCCCCAGCATTTT. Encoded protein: CASSVGGRTNQPQHF.

The CDR3 loop reads CASSLTRGRVEKLFF. In DNA form, the CDR3 reads TGTGCCAGCAGTTTAACCAGGGGGCGCGTGGAAAAACTGTTTTTT. V usage is TRBV28 and J usage is TRBJ1-4; 8 bases agree with TRBD1. Germline values: CDR1 MDHEN, CDR2 SYDVKM. The V gene end was trimmed by 2 bases and the J gene end by 8 bases; junction bases not matched to a gene: 7. The CDR3 contains 15 residues.

CDR3 nucleotides: TGTGCCAGCCAGCAGGGACAGATAAACACCGGGGAGCTGTTTTTT. Encoded protein: CASQQGQINTGELFF. The chain employs TRBV27 and TRBJ2-2; 7 bases map to TRBD1. There are 15 residues in the CDR3. Germline values: CDR1 MNHEY, CDR2 SMNVEV (reference sequence). V lost 8 bases and J lost 2; bases outside the gene matches: 8.

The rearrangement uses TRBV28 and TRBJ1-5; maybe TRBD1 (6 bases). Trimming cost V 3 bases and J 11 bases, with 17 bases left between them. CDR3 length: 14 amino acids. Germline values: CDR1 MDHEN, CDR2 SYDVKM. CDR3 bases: TGTGCCAGCAGTTTCCAGGGGAGCAGAACGACCCAGCATTTT. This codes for CASSFQGSRTTQHF.

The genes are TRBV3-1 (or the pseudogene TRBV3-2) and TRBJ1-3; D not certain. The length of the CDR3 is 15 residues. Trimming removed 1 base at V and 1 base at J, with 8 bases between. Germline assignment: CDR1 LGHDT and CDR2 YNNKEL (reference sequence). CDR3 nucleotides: TGTGCCAGCAGCCAAGCTCCCGGGTCTGGAAACACCATATATTTT. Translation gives CASSQAPGSGNTIYF.